These T cell receptor beta chains were read from a single sample in a study of technical replicates of blood from a few donors. Here immunoSEQ multiplex PCR was the method, and the copy in TCRdb shows in-frame clones only, minus some. The sample includes tens of thousands of clones, approximately 95% of them seen just once. The sequenced sample was T cells isolated from PBMCs. These TCRs come from a human donor in good health. Both conserved end residues are trimmed from each CDR3.

j_gene	v_gene	CDR3aa
TRBJ2-1	TRBV27	ASSLSRLAGGYNEQF
TRBJ2-2	TRBV28	ASEGVTGELF
TRBJ2-7	TRBV2	ASDRGGYEQY
TRBJ2-2	TRBV2	ASGDTGAGELF
TRBJ1-4	TRBV11-3	ASSLEGHTLNEKLF
TRBJ1-5	TRBV15	ATSRVGTVSNQPQH
TRBJ1-1	TRBV28	ASTRQGRSEAF
TRBJ2-7	TRBV5-1	ASSLNQGYEQY
TRBJ2-1	TRBV28	ASSSPTGVPYNEQF
TRBJ2-7	TRBV2	ASRTGYYEQY
TRBJ2-7	TRBV2	ASSRSGTGSGEQY
TRBJ2-7	TRBV15	ATSRDRGREQY
TRBJ2-7	TRBV25-1	ASSEAAGNLYEQY
TRBJ1-2	TRBV28	ASSPPKGGYT
TRBJ2-5	TRBV4-1	ASSQGRLAGKETQY
TRBJ1-1	TRBV4-1	ASSQDRVGWAF
TRBJ2-7	TRBV29-1	SVAGQGELEQY
TRBJ2-7	TRBV5-1	ASSRPGQRLYEQY
TRBJ2-1	TRBV11-2	ASSSSGQGYNEQF
TRBJ1-5	TRBV4-1	ASSQRAGVGQPQH
TRBJ2-7	TRBV6-5	ASSNDRVASEQY
TRBJ2-3	TRBV18	ASSLSGTGLNTQY
TRBJ1-4	TRBV5-4	ASSLGPLRANEKLF
TRBJ2-1	TRBV6-5	ASIKGLAEDNEQF
TRBJ2-2	TRBV12-5	ASGGPGAGAWTGELF
TRBJ2-5	TRBV11-2	ASSLSQQETQY
TRBJ2-5	TRBV29-1	SAPGPATGEKKTQY
TRBJ1-2	TRBV5-4	ASSSETGPSNYGYT
TRBJ1-2	TRBV5-1	ASSTGDRTGGEGYT
TRBJ1-2	TRBV4-2	ASSQEPGQPYT
TRBJ2-7	TRBV19	ASSGGALPYEQY
TRBJ2-2	TRBV10-2	ASSQGSNTGELF
TRBJ2-6	TRBV11-2	ASSLVAGGSGANVLT
TRBJ2-2	TRBV6-6	ASSSSVANTGELF
TRBJ2-1	TRBV7-9	ASSELLAGADEQF
TRBJ2-7	TRBV11-2	ASSLVVQGAPYEQY
TRBJ2-7	TRBV4-1	ASSQEGWQGAGEQY
TRBJ2-7	TRBV10-1	ASSETGAYEQY